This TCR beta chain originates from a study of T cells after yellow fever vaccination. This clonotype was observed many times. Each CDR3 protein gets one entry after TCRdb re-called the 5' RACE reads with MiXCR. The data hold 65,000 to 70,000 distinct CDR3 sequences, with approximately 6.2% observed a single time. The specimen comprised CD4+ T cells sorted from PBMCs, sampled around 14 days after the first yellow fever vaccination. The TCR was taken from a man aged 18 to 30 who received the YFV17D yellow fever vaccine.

The CDR3 nucleotides are TGCAGTGCTAGGGGGGTCGGGGGCACTGAAGCTTTCTTT. Translated: CSARGVGGTEAFF. The chain recombines TRBV20-1 with TRBJ1-1; the D gene is possibly TRBD1 (5 bases). V was cut by 3 bases and J by 4 bases, with 12 bases left in between. This CDR3 has 13 amino acids. Germline V gene sequence: CDR1 DFQATT, CDR2 SNEGSKA (reference sequence).